This is a list of T cell receptor beta chains from one sample in a study of T cells in Graves' hyperthyroidism and ophthalmopathy. TCRdb reprocessed the multiplex PCR reads via MiXCR and lists one record per CDR3 protein. This table has 150,000 or so distinct CDR3 sequences, approximately 20% appearing once. Sample: blood. The source of these receptors is a woman aged 45 to 65 with Graves' hyperthyroidism that later progressed to Graves' ophthalmopathy. CDR3s include the opening cysteine and the closing phenylalanine or tryptophan. A D gene is named only where the DNA matches it firmly. Clone sizes are given selectively: once, few, many, or a class where the clone is expanded.

j_gene,v_gene,abundance,d_gene,CDR3aa,CDR3nt
TRBJ2-7,TRBV5-8,once,NA,CASSRGFSYEQYF,TGTGCCAGCTCGAGGGGGTTCTCCTACGAGCAGTACTTC
TRBJ2-3,TRBV12-3/TRBV12-4,many,TRBD2,CASSPSGNTDTQYF,TGTGCCAGCAGTCCTAGCGGGAACACTGATACGCAGTATTTT
TRBJ1-5,TRBV7-9,few,NA,CASSLSGSVNQPQHF,TGTGCCAGCAGCTTATCGGGGTCGGTGAATCAGCCCCAGCATTTT
TRBJ2-5,TRBV3-1,many,TRBD2,CASSQVGTSGKETQYF,TGTGCCAGCAGCCAAGTGGGGACTAGCGGGAAAGAGACCCAGTACTTC
TRBJ1-2,TRBV3-1,NA,NA,CASSQAAGTYGYTF,TGTGCCAGCAGCCAAGCTGCAGGGACCTATGGCTACACCTTC
TRBJ2-1,TRBV15,NA,NA,CATSKDRYNEQFF,TGTGCCACCAGCAAAGACAGATACAATGAGCAGTTCTTC
TRBJ1-2,TRBV3-1,NA,NA,CASSQVTSYGYTF,TGTGCCAGCAGCCAAGTGACTAGCTATGGCTACACCTTC
TRBJ1-2,TRBV4-1,NA,TRBD1,CASSQMDRDPYGYTF,TGCGCCAGCAGCCAAATGGACAGGGACCCCTATGGCTACACCTTC
TRBJ1-1,TRBV28,many,TRBD1,CASSLHTTGKVEAFF,TGTGCCAGCAGTCTCCACACGACAGGGAAGGTTGAAGCTTTCTTT
TRBJ1-2,TRBV5-5,many,TRBD1,CASSLGTGVFGYTF,TGTGCCAGCAGCTTGGGGACAGGGGTCTTCGGCTACACCTTC
TRBJ2-7,TRBV10-3,NA,NA,CAISEMKGMRSYEQYF,TGTGCCATCAGTGAGATGAAGGGTATGAGGTCCTACGAGCAGTACTTC
TRBJ1-5,TRBV20-1,many,NA,CSASVNRGNQPQHF,TGCAGTGCTAGCGTGAACAGAGGCAATCAGCCCCAGCATTTT
TRBJ2-1,TRBV7-3,many,NA,CASSFTSLSEQFF,TGTGCCAGCAGCTTCACTAGTTTAAGTGAGCAGTTCTTC
TRBJ2-6,TRBV5-1,few,NA,CASSLGWGVTSGANVLTF,TGCGCCAGCAGCTTGGGATGGGGAGTGACCTCTGGGGCCAACGTCCTGACTTTC
TRBJ2-3,TRBV9,NA,NA,CASSARIDTDTQYF,TGTGCCAGCAGCGCACGGATTGACACAGATACGCAGTATTTT
TRBJ1-5,TRBV6-1,many,TRBD1,CASRNLFDRDRERQPQHF,TGTGCCAGCAGGAATCTATTCGACCGGGACAGGGAACGACAGCCCCAGCATTTT
TRBJ2-7,TRBV28,many,NA,CASTPGGKNEQYF,TGTGCCAGCACCCCTGGGGGGAAGAACGAGCAGTACTTC
TRBJ2-2,TRBV11-2,many,NA,CASSLGAVGELFF,TGTGCCAGCAGCTTGGGGGCGGTCGGGGAGCTGTTTTTT
TRBJ1-2,TRBV11-2,many,NA,CASSRNRDYGYTF,TGTGCCAGCAGCCGCAACCGGGACTATGGCTACACCTTC
TRBJ2-1,TRBV6-1,NA,TRBD2,CASRRAGGVVYNEQFF,TGTGCCAGCAGGAGAGCGGGAGGGGTCGTCTACAATGAGCAGTTCTTC
TRBJ2-5,TRBV9,NA,TRBD2,CASSGPIAGSQETQYF,TGTGCCAGCTCAGGACCAATAGCGGGAAGCCAAGAGACCCAGTACTTC
TRBJ1-5,TRBV12-3/TRBV12-4,few,NA,CASSFSTGLYSNQPQHF,TGTGCCAGCAGTTTCAGTACAGGACTATATAGCAATCAGCCCCAGCATTTT